The clone carrying this TCR beta chain was counted at least ten times. This entry comes from a study of human T cells and chemical hapten exposure. Stated time point: patch test 2, 6 weeks after DPC sensitization. Described treatment: therapeutic diphenylcyclopropenone sensitization with weekly scalp DPC. TCRdb reprocessed the RACE reads with MiXCR, giving one entry per CDR3 protein. The sample has approximately 89,000 distinct CDR3 sequences; roughly 10% are singletons. This clonotype was obtained from a woman aged 25 to 39 with alopecia areata. Some clones in this sample may be carry-over from other donors' samples. Sequences were derived from whole blood, sampled in connection with sensitization to the hapten diphenylcyclopropenone (DPC).

In DNA, the CDR3 is TGCGCCAGCAGCCAAGGATCAGAAAAACTGTTTTTT. Translating gives CASSQGSEKLFF. This chain uses TRBV4-1 with TRBJ1-4; D is uncertain. CDR3 length: 12 amino acids. Germline CDR1 is MGHRA and CDR2 is YSYEKL. Trimming stripped 1 base from V and 8 bases from J, with 5 bases between.